What follows describes a single T cell receptor (beta chain). The antigen remains undetermined. Time point: sample taken at primary tumor resection. TCRdb used MiXCR to reprocess the 5' RACE reads, holding one entry per CDR3 protein. The sample lists about 3,300 distinct CDR3 sequences, roughly 15% seen once, with more than 6.5% in the top ten. The data belong to a study of spatial heterogeneity in lung cancer. The CDR3 consists of 14 residues. Trimming cost V 3 bases and J 8 bases, with 15 bases left between them. Germline CDR1 and CDR2: SGDLS and YYNGEE. Overall study findings and caveats: The study found that expanded intratumoral alpha and beta TCR counts tracked tumor mutation counts.

The source is a male donor with early-stage non-small cell lung cancer. The input for sequencing was lung tumor tissue, taken at surgery. The chain links TRBV9 to TRBJ2-1; tentative D call: TRBD1 (6 bases). The CDR3 region is CASSDRAFGDEQFF. The CDR3 DNA reads TGTGCCAGCAGCGACAGGGCTTTTGGGGATGAGCAGTTCTTC. The whole variable domain, filled in from reference TRBV9 and TRBJ2-1, reads DSGVTQTPKHLITATGQRVTLRCSPRSGDLSVYWYQQSLDQGLQFLIQYYNGEERAKGNILERFSAQQFPDLHSELNLSSLELGDSALYFCASSDRAFGDEQFFGPGTRLTVL.